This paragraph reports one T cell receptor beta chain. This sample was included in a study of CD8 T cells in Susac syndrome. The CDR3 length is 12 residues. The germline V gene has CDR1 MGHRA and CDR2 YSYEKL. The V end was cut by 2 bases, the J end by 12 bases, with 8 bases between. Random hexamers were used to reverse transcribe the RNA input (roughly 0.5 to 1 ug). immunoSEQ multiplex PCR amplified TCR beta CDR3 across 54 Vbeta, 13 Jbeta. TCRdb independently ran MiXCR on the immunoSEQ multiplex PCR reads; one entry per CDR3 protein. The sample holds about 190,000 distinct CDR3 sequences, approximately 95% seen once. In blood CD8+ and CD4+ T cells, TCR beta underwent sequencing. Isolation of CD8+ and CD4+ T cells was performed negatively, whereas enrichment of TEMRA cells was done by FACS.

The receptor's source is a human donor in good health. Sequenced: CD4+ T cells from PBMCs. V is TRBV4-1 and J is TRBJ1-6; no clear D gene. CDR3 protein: CASSQTGGPLHF. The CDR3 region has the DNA TGCGCCAGCAGCCAAACGGGTGGACCCCTCCACTTT.